This T cell receptor beta chain was observed in a study of cytomegalovirus exposure and HLA in healthy donors. With respect to this clone: Its antigen is not known.

Study-wide results and caveats: Later analysis indicated greater clonal expansion among HLA-associated TCR beta chains than among equally common other chains.

CDR1 and CDR2 from the germline V gene are SGDLS and YYNGEE. This CDR3 has 13 amino acids. Between the trimmed V and J ends, which lost 0 bases and 8 bases, there was a span of 6 bases. Both 60 Vbeta primers and 13 Jbeta primers went into the PCR. The data were produced by immunoSEQ multiplex PCR, yet TCRdb's version contains in-frame clones alone and is incomplete. The table lists some 150,000 clones, 80% of them singletons, with roughly 4.4% in the top ten. The sequenced sample was PBMCs. The clonotype originates from a man under 40 in good health and CMV-seronegative. The chain uses TRBV9 and TRBJ1-6; D unclear. CDR3 DNA sequence: TGTGCCAGCAGCGTAGACGAGGATTCACCCCTCCACTTT. It yields the protein CASSVDEDSPLHF.